The 7 T cell receptor beta chains in this list originate from one sample, sequenced in a study of human T cells and chemical hapten exposure. Time point: pre-sensitization, week 0. Treatment: therapeutic diphenylcyclopropenone sensitization with weekly scalp DPC. TCRdb passed the RACE reads through MiXCR, listing each CDR3 protein once. The sample includes around 300,000 distinct CDR3 sequences, almost 8% seen only once; the top ten take less than 1.5%. The specimen comprised whole blood, sampled in connection with sensitization to the hapten diphenylcyclopropenone (DPC). The receptors come from a man younger than 30 with alopecia areata. Some clones in this sample may be carry-over from other donors' samples.

This clonotype has more than one count but fewer than ten. This chain links TRBV12-3 or TRBV12-4 with TRBJ2-5; D gene uncertain. This CDR3 is 12 amino acids long. With 1 base removed from V and 8 bases from J, the gap between germline ends came to 8 bases. The CDR3 bases are TGTGCCAGCAGTTTAGATCTCCCCACCCAGTACTTC. This codes for CASSLDLPTQYF.

About this clonotype itself: Without the conserved terminal phenylalanine or tryptophan, this CDR3 likely stems from a read error. V is TRBV7-3 and J is TRBJ1-1, with D possibly TRBD1 on 5 matching bases. The germline gives CDR1 SGHTA, CDR2 FQGTGA. V gave up 0 bases and J gave up 5 bases, with 10 bases separating them. The CDR3 has 14 residues. In nucleotides, the CDR3 is TGTGCCAGCAGCTTAACTGGCAGGGATACTGAAGCTTTCTCT. It encodes CASSLTGRDTEAFS.

This clonotype was picked up a small number of times. V is TRBV20-1 and J is TRBJ1-1; D is ambiguous. This CDR3 is 15 amino acids long. Germline V CDR1 and CDR2: DFQATT, SNEGSKA (reference sequence). V was cut by 0 bases and J by 1 base, with 12 bases left in between. The CDR3 sequence: CSARDARQPNTEAFF. In DNA, the CDR3 is TGCAGTGCTAGAGATGCGAGACAACCGAACACTGAAGCTTTCTTT.

This clonotype was seen a handful of times. The rearrangement uses TRBV5-1 and TRBJ2-7; D may correspond to TRBD1 or TRBD2 (5 bases each). The CDR3 loop spans 13 amino acids. With 7 bases removed from V and 0 bases from J, the gap between germline ends came to 11 bases. From germline, CDR1 is SGHRS and CDR2 YFSETQ. The CDR3 reads CASGSGTSYEQYF. CDR3 sequence (DNA): TGCGCCAGCGGCTCCGGGACCTCCTACGAGCAGTACTTC.

This clonotype was detected ten times or more. The V and J genes are TRBV4-1 and TRBJ2-2; possibly TRBD1 for D (7 bases). The CDR3 runs 17 residues. From germline, CDR1 is MGHRA and CDR2 YSYEKL. V was shortened by 0 bases and J by 3 bases, with 14 bases between the two germline ends. CDR3 nucleotide sequence: TGCGCCAGCAGCCAAGATCGGGCAGGGGGGTACACCGGGGAGCTGTTTTTT. This translates into CASSQDRAGGYTGELFF.

This clonotype was counted many times. This sequence joins TRBV20-1 and TRBJ1-2; D might be TRBD1 (5 bases). Trimming removed 0 bases from V and 8 bases from J, with 10 bases in between. CDR1 and CDR2 from the germline V gene are DFQATT and SNEGSKA (reference sequence). The CDR3 contains 12 residues. CDR3 DNA sequence: TGCAGTGCTAGAGATCGGGGGGACGGCTACACCTTC. Encoded protein: CSARDRGDGYTF.

In this sample, this clonotype turned up a few times. The chain has TRBV28 and TRBJ2-1, with TRBD2 matching 9 bases. Germline assignment: CDR1 MDHEN and CDR2 SYDVKM. The CDR3 contains 14 residues. V lost 5 bases, J lost 8 bases, and 7 bases stayed unmatched. CDR3 sequence: CASSQSGGTDEQFF. DNA of the CDR3: TGTGCCAGCAGTCAGAGCGGGGGGACTGATGAGCAGTTCTTC. Based on the CDR3 plus reference TRBV28 and TRBJ2-1, the full variable domain is DVKVTQSSRYLVKRTGEKVFLECVQDMDHENMFWYRQDPGLGLRLIYFSYDVKMKEKGDIPEGYSVSREKKERFSLILESASTNQTSMYLCASSQSGGTDEQFFGPGTRLTVL.